These 24 T cell receptor beta chains share one sample of origin, sequenced in a study of blood T cell repertoires in COVID-19. Libraries were prepared by immunoSEQ multiplex PCR; TCRdb keeps only in-frame clonotypes and omits some of them. The sample has about 140,000 clones; about 88% are singletons. Sequencing was done on a sample of peripheral blood. The receptors originated from a man aged 50-59 years with active or convalescent COVID-19.

This clone has a handful of counts. The chain recombines TRBV28 with TRBJ1-1, with 9 bases that match TRBD1. V was clipped by 8 bases and J by 4 bases; unmatched bases: 8. This CDR3 region has 14 residues. Germline values: CDR1 MDHEN, CDR2 SYDVKM. The CDR3 DNA reads as TGTGCCAGCGGGGGACAGGGTCTCACCACTGAAGCTTTCTTT. Protein: CASGGQGLTTEAFF.

The chain recombines TRBV7-2 with TRBJ2-5, with D possibly TRBD2 on 6 matching bases. The germline V and J ends were trimmed by 0 bases and 5 bases, with 13 bases remaining between them. Per the germline V gene, CDR1 is SGHTA and CDR2 is FQGNSA. This CDR3 has 15 amino acids. The DNA for the CDR3 is TGTGCCAGCAGCTTAGCTGGGGGGATGTACGAGACCCAGTACTTC. As protein: CASSLAGGMYETQYF.

The rearrangement uses TRBV19 and TRBJ1-1; 9 nucleotides align to TRBD1. Looked up from germline, CDR1 is LNHDA and CDR2 is SQIVND (reference sequence). The CDR3 runs 13 residues. The V and J ends lost 5 bases and 11 bases, in that order; junction bases with no gene match: 9. The CDR3 DNA is TGTGCCAGTAGTGTCGGGACAGGGTTTGTCGCTTTCTTT. It encodes CASSVGTGFVAFF.

V and J are TRBV5-1 and TRBJ2-5; TRBD1 aligns across 7 bases. CDR3 length: 17 amino acids. Unmatched junction bases numbered 17, after V lost 4 bases and J lost 5 bases. The germline gives CDR1 SGHRS, CDR2 YFSETQ. This chain's CDR3 is CASSPGTAPPPVETQYF. The CDR3 bases are TGCGCCAGCAGCCCGGGGACAGCCCCGCCCCCGGTGGAGACCCAGTACTTC.

This chain links TRBV28 with TRBJ1-2, with D possibly matching TRBD1 (6 bases). V was pared by 5 bases and J by 5 bases, with 9 bases between. Germline lookup yields CDR1 MDHEN and CDR2 SYDVKM. There are 12 residues in the CDR3. The CDR3 sequence: CASSPGQYGYTF. The CDR3 bases are TGTGCCAGCAGTCCCGGACAGTATGGCTACACCTTC.

The chain recombines TRBV6-6 with TRBJ1-1; D is undetermined. The V end lost 6 bases, the J end lost 0 bases, and 17 bases lay between the germline ends. The CDR3 has 16 amino acids. Germline-derived CDR1 and CDR2 are MNHNY and SVGAGI (reference sequence). Here the CDR3 DNA reads TGTGCCAGCAGGGAGAAGAGCCACGTTATGAACACTGAAGCTTTCTTT. Protein: CASREKSHVMNTEAFF.

The chain employs TRBV5-5 and TRBJ1-4; 8 bases fit TRBD1. This CDR3 contains 15 residues. The trim removed 4 bases at V and 7 bases at J, leaving 9 bases unmatched. Per the germline V gene, CDR1 is SGHKS and CDR2 is YYEKEE (reference sequence). The CDR3 protein is CASSVPGGSSEKLFF. CDR3 coding DNA: TGTGCCAGCAGCGTACCAGGGGGCTCGAGTGAAAAACTGTTTTTT.

This chain links TRBV5-1 with TRBJ2-5, with 8 bases lining up with TRBD2. Per germline, CDR1 SGHRS and CDR2 YFSETQ. The length of the CDR3 is 15 residues. V was clipped by 4 bases and J by 4 bases; unmatched bases: 9. In nucleotides, the CDR3 is TGCGCCAGCAGCCCGGGGGGGGGATCATCAGAGACCCAGTACTTC. It encodes CASSPGGGSSETQYF.

The chain uses TRBV18 and TRBJ1-1; a weak D match, TRBD1 (5 bases). Trimming removed 5 bases from V and 2 bases from J, with 9 bases in between. Per the germline V gene, CDR1 is KGHSH and CDR2 is LQKENI. The length of the CDR3 is 13 residues. The CDR3 DNA reads as TGTGCCAGCTCATTGGACACAAACACTGAAGCTTTCTTT. Translation: CASSLDTNTEAFF. Full variable domain (rest looked up from reference TRBV18 and TRBJ1-1): NAGVMQNPRHLVRRRGQEARLRCSPMKGHSHVYWYRQLPEEGLKFMVYLQKENIIDESGMPKERFSAEFPKEGPSILRIQQVVRGDSAAYFCASSLDTNTEAFFGQGTRLTVV.

The table lists this clone with a count of one. The chain is built from TRBV7-3 and TRBJ2-1; D is possibly TRBD2 (6 bases). This CDR3 contains 14 residues. V was trimmed by 2 bases and J by 6 bases, leaving 11 bases between them. Germline V gives CDR1 SGHTA, CDR2 FQGTGA. The CDR3 nucleotides are TGTGCCAGCAGCTTAGGGGACTTAAGCAATGAGCAGTTCTTC. This encodes CASSLGDLSNEQFF.

This clone was seen a single time. The gene calls are TRBV3-1 (or the pseudogene TRBV3-2) and TRBJ2-5; 7 nucleotides match TRBD1. The germline V gene encodes CDR1 LGHDT and CDR2 YNNKEL (reference sequence). V lost 7 bases and J lost 0; bases outside the gene matches: 17. The CDR3 runs to 18 residues. The CDR3 nucleotides are TGTGCCAGCACCACACGAGGGGGAGCACAGGGGTACCAAGAGACCCAGTACTTC. This translates into CASTTRGGAQGYQETQYF.

This rearrangement joins TRBV6-5 to TRBJ2-7, with 8 bases lining up with TRBD1. After removal of 5 bases from V and 6 bases from J, the junction contained 6 bases not matched to a gene. Germline V gene lookup returns CDR1 MNHEY and CDR2 SVGAGI. The CDR3 has 13 amino acids. The CDR3 coding sequence is TGTGCCAGCAGTCCCCAGGGGGCGGTCGAGCAGTACTTC. Protein: CASSPQGAVEQYF.

The V gene is TRBV7-9, the J gene TRBJ1-1; D perhaps matches TRBD1 (5 bases). Germline CDR1 reads SEHNR; CDR2 reads FQNEAQ (reference sequence). The V end was cut by 7 bases, the J end by 4 bases, with 25 bases between. The CDR3 length is 17 residues. The CDR3 spells CASIKAAGVGRVTEAFF. CDR3 nucleotide sequence: TGTGCCAGCATCAAAGCCGCGGGGGTAGGAAGAGTCACTGAAGCTTTCTTT.

The CDR3 is CAISGGGNAYNEQFF. Written as DNA, the CDR3 is TGTGCCATCAGTGGCGGGGGGAACGCCTACAATGAGCAGTTCTTC. The chain combines TRBV10-3 with TRBJ2-1, with 8 bases fitting TRBD2. The CDR3 covers 15 residues. V lost 4 bases and J lost 2; bases outside the gene matches: 4. Germline V CDR1 and CDR2: ENHRY, SYGVKD.

The chain combines TRBV18 with TRBJ1-1, with 8 bases fitting TRBD1. CDR3 length: 14 residues. V lost 5 bases and J lost 3; bases outside the gene matches: 5. CDR1 KGHSH and CDR2 LQKENI come from the germline V gene. The CDR3 sequence: CASSALTGDTEAFF. DNA of the CDR3: TGTGCCAGCTCAGCCTTGACAGGGGACACTGAAGCTTTCTTT.

The chain recombines TRBV2 with TRBJ1-1; maybe TRBD1 (5 bases). The CDR3 has 14 residues. V was trimmed by 0 bases and J by 4 bases, leaving 9 bases between them. CDR1 and CDR2 (germline): SNHLY, FYNNEI. The chain's CDR3 is CASSEARGSTEAFF. In nucleotides, the CDR3 is TGTGCCAGCAGTGAAGCGCGGGGGTCCACTGAAGCTTTCTTT.

This rearrangement joins TRBV13 to TRBJ1-4; D not resolved. Germline V gives CDR1 PRHDT, CDR2 FYEKMQ (reference sequence). The CDR3 runs to 14 residues. The V end was cut by 5 bases, the J end by 7 bases, with 14 bases between. The CDR3 spells CASSAWGSGEKLFF. CDR3 coding DNA: TGTGCCAGCAGCGCGTGGGGAAGCGGTGAAAAACTGTTTTTT.

This chain links TRBV12-3 or TRBV12-4 with TRBJ2-1; 7 nucleotides match TRBD2. The CDR3 has 13 residues. Trimming at V came to 6 bases and at J to 8 bases, leaving 7 bases not matched to a gene. In nucleotides, the CDR3 is TGTGCCAGCAGGGGAGGGCTAGCCCATGAGCAGTTCTTC. This codes for CASRGGLAHEQFF.

V and J are TRBV5-1 and TRBJ2-2, with D possibly TRBD1 on 6 matching bases. The CDR3 totals 14 residues. Between the trimmed V and J ends, which lost 2 bases and 6 bases, there was a span of 11 bases. The germline V gene encodes CDR1 SGHRS and CDR2 YFSETQ. CDR3 protein: CASSFGQRAGELFF. The CDR3 nucleotides read TGCGCCAGCAGCTTCGGACAGAGGGCCGGGGAGCTGTTTTTT.

This sequence joins TRBV3-1 (or the pseudogene TRBV3-2) and TRBJ2-1; 11 bases agree with TRBD2. V trimming: 2 bases; J trimming: 4 bases; junction bases outside the gene matches: 4. Germline CDR1 reads LGHDT; CDR2 reads YNNKEL (reference sequence). This CDR3 region has 16 residues. The CDR3 loop is CASSQLTSGKYNEQFF. CDR3 sequence (DNA): TGTGCCAGCAGCCAACTGACTAGCGGGAAATACAATGAGCAGTTCTTC.

The genes are TRBV5-1 and TRBJ1-1; 9 bases line up with TRBD1. This CDR3 comprises 13 residues. Looked up from germline, CDR1 is SGHRS and CDR2 is YFSETQ. J gave up 4 bases and V 3 bases, and 1 base lay outside the gene matches. CDR3: CASSWTGATEAFF. Here the CDR3 DNA reads TGCGCCAGCAGCTGGACAGGGGCCACTGAAGCTTTCTTT.

The chain has TRBV4-2 and TRBJ2-7; tentative D call: TRBD1 (5 bases). CDR1 is LGHNA, CDR2 YNFKEQ, per germline. The CDR3 spans 14 residues. V was shortened by 0 bases and J by 8 bases, with 14 bases between the two germline ends. CDR3 coding DNA: TGTGCCAGCAGCCAAGATAGGGGCGAGATCAAGCAGTACTTC. It yields the protein CASSQDRGEIKQYF.

The chain employs TRBV7-9 and TRBJ2-1, with 13 bases matching TRBD2. CDR1 is SEHNR and CDR2 is FQNEAQ in the germline V gene (reference sequence). This CDR3 has 17 amino acids. Trimming at V came to 5 bases and at J to 2 bases, leaving 6 bases not matched to a gene. The DNA for the CDR3 is TGTGCCAGCAGCACGGGACTAGCGGGAAGGGCCTACAATGAGCAGTTCTTC. Its translation is CASSTGLAGRAYNEQFF.

The table lists this clone with a count of one. The chain links TRBV7-2 to TRBJ2-3; 11 bases fit TRBD2. The CDR3 length is 16 residues. J was trimmed by 2 bases and V by 2 bases; bases with no gene match: 3. Germline V gene data show CDR1 as SGHTA and CDR2 as FQGNSA. The CDR3 coding sequence is TGTGCCAGCAGCTTAAAGGGACTAGCGGTCACAGATACGCAGTATTTT. It encodes CASSLKGLAVTDTQYF.